Following are 8 T cell receptor beta chains from one sample sequenced in a study of blood T cell repertoires in COVID-19. Profiling relied on immunoSEQ multiplex PCR, and the TCRdb table lists in-frame clones only, not all of them. The sample carries about 85,000 clones, 70% to 85% recorded once. The sample comprised peripheral blood. The receptors derive from a human donor in a cohort sampled during active COVID-19.

This chain uses TRBV7-9 with TRBJ2-3, with a tentative D call TRBD1 (6 bases). Germline V gives CDR1 SEHNR, CDR2 FQNEAQ (reference sequence). The CDR3 consists of 12 residues. V was trimmed by 8 bases and J by 5 bases, leaving 11 bases between them. Here the CDR3 DNA reads TGTGCCAGCGTTCAGGGGATAGATACGCAGTATTTT. Its translation: CASVQGIDTQYF. Full variable domain (rest looked up from reference TRBV7-9 and TRBJ2-3): DTGVSQNPRHKITKRGQNVTFRCDPISEHNRLYWYRQTLGQGPEFLTYFQNEAQLEKSRLLSDRFSAERPKGSFSTLEIQRTEQGDSAMYLCASVQGIDTQYFGPGTRLTVL.

The genes are TRBV23-1 and TRBJ2-7; the match to TRBD1 covers 7 bases. TRBV23-1 belongs to the ORF category, with a function that is uncertain. CDR3 length equals 12 residues. J gave up 3 bases and V 4 bases, and 0 bases lay outside the gene matches. CDR3 nucleotides: TGCGCCAGCAGTCCAGGGGGCTACGAGCAGTACTTC. Protein: CASSPGGYEQYF.

The rearrangement links TRBV5-1 to TRBJ1-2; 8 bases fit TRBD1. Germline CDR1 is SGHRS and CDR2 is YFSETQ. V was clipped by 7 bases and J by 3 bases; unmatched bases: 14. The CDR3 runs 16 residues. CDR3 amino acids: CASGLGRQGADYGYTF. CDR3 DNA sequence: TGCGCCAGCGGTCTAGGGCGGCAGGGGGCGGACTATGGCTACACCTTC.

The V gene is TRBV28, the J gene TRBJ1-4, with TRBD1 matching over 9 bases. Germline lookup yields CDR1 MDHEN and CDR2 SYDVKM. This CDR3 contains 14 residues. V lost 8 bases and J lost 6; bases outside the gene matches: 7. The CDR3: CASAYRGPDEKLFF. The CDR3 DNA is TGTGCCAGCGCCTACAGGGGGCCTGATGAAAAACTGTTTTTT.

This clone was counted a single time. This sequence joins TRBV4-1 and TRBJ1-1, with D unclear. The CDR3 contains 15 residues. Trimming took off 3 bases at V and 4 bases at J, with 15 bases between the two ends. Germline lookup yields CDR1 MGHRA and CDR2 YSYEKL. CDR3 coding DNA: TGCGCCAGCAGCCAGCTATACGGGGTAAGCACTGAAGCTTTCTTT. Translated, it gives CASSQLYGVSTEAFF.

V is TRBV5-5 and J is TRBJ2-5; the match to TRBD1 covers 9 bases. Germline CDR1 SGHKS, CDR2 YYEKEE (reference sequence). This CDR3 comprises 15 residues. J lost 3 bases, V lost 4 bases, and 7 bases had no gene match. For the CDR3, the DNA is TGTGCCAGCAGCAGCGGGACAGGGTGGGAAGAGACCCAGTACTTC. As protein: CASSSGTGWEETQYF.

The V call is TRBV19, the J call TRBJ2-2; D unresolved. This CDR3 is 15 amino acids long. Deletions cut 2 bases from V and 3 bases from J, with 10 bases between. The germline CDR1 and CDR2 sequences are LNHDA and SQIVND (reference sequence). The CDR3 spells CASSITPGHTGELFF. The CDR3 nucleotides are TGTGCCAGTAGTATAACTCCCGGTCACACCGGGGAGCTGTTTTTT.

This clone was seen once. The chain joins TRBV6-5 to TRBJ1-2; D might be TRBD1 (6 bases). V was cut by 6 bases and J by 5 bases, with 10 bases left in between. The CDR3 extends over 12 amino acids. Per the germline V gene, CDR1 is MNHEY and CDR2 is SVGAGI. The DNA for the CDR3 is TGTGCCAGCAGGGACAGTTCGTATGGCTACACCTTC. This codes for CASRDSSYGYTF.